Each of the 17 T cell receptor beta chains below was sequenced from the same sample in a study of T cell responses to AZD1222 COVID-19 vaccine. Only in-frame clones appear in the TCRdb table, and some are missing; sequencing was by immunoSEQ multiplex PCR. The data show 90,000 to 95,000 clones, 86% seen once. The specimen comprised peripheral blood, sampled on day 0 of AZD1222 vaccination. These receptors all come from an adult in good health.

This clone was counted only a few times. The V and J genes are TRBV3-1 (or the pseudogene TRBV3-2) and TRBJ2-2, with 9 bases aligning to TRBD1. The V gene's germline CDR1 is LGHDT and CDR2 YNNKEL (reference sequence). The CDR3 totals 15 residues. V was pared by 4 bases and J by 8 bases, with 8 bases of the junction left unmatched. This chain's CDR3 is CASSPGQGSSGELFF. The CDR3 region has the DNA TGTGCCAGCAGCCCGGGACAGGGAAGTTCTGGGGAGCTGTTTTTT.

CDR3 protein: CASSLAVSQGRGEAFF. The CDR3 coding sequence is TGTGCCAGCAGCTTAGCGGTATCCCAGGGTAGAGGTGAAGCTTTCTTT. The chain joins TRBV7-2 to TRBJ1-1, with D possibly being TRBD1 (5 bases). In germline, CDR1 is SGHTA, CDR2 FQGNSA. Trimming stripped 0 bases from V and 7 bases from J, with 18 bases between. The CDR3 is made up of 16 amino acids.

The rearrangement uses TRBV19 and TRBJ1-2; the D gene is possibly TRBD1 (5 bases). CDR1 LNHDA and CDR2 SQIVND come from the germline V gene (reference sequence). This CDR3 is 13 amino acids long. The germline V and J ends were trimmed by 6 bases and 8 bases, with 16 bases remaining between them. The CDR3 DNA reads TGTGCCAGTAGCAGGGACGGGACCCGGGGCTACACCTTC. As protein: CASSRDGTRGYTF.

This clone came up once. CDR3 loop: CASSHPGQGWVGELFF. The DNA for the CDR3 is TGTGCCAGCAGCCATCCCGGACAGGGGTGGGTCGGGGAGCTGTTTTTT. The rearrangement joins TRBV3-1 (or the pseudogene TRBV3-2) to TRBJ2-2; TRBD1 aligns across 9 bases. The germline V gene has CDR1 LGHDT and CDR2 YNNKEL (reference sequence). This CDR3 spans 16 amino acids. V shed 3 bases, J shed 7 bases, and the junction held 9 bases outside the gene matches.

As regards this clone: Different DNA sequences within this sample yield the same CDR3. The chain's CDR3 is CASSPRTGTDTQYF. The CDR3 bases are TGTGCCAGCAGTCCTCGGACTGGCACAGATACGCAGTATTTT. V and J are TRBV27 and TRBJ2-3; a possible D gene is TRBD2 (5 bases). CDR3 length equals 14 residues. Trimming stripped 5 bases from V and 1 base from J, with 10 bases between. Germline loops: CDR1 MNHEY, CDR2 SMNVEV (reference sequence).

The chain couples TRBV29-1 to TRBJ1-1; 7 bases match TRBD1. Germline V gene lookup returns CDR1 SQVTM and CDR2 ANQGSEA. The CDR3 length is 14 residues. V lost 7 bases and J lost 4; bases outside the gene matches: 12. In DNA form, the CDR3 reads TGCAGCGGCCTGGAACAGGGGTTGTTCACTGAAGCTTTCTTT. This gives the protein CSGLEQGLFTEAFF. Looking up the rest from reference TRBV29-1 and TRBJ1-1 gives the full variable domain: SAVISQKPSRDICQRGTSLTIQCQVDSQVTMMFWYRQQPGQSLTLIATANQGSEATYESGFVIDKFPISRPNLTFSTLTVSNMSPEDSSIYLCSGLEQGLFTEAFFGQGTRLTVV.

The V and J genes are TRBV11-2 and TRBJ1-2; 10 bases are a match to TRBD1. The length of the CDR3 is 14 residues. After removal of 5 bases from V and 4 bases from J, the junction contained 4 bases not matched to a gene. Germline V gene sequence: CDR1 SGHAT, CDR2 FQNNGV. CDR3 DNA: TGTGCCAGCAGCCTGACAGGGGGCGGCTATGGCTACACCTTC. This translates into CASSLTGGGYGYTF.

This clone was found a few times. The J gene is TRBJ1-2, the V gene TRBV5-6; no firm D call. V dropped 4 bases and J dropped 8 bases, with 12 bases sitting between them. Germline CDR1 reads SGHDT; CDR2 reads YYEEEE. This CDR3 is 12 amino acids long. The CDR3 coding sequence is TGTGCCAGCAGCGTGGGCCGAGGGGGCTACACCTTC. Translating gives CASSVGRGGYTF.

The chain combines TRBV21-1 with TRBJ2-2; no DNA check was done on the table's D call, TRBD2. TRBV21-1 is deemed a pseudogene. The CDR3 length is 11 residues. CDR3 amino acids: CASSGTGELFF. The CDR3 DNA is TGTGCCAGTTCCGGCACCGGGGAGCTGTTTTTT.

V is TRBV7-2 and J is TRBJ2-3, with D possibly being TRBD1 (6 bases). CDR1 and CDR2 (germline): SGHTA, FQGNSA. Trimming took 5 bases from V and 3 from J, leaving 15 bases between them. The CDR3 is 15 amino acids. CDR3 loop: CASSPQTGTTDTQYF. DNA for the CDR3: TGTGCCAGCAGCCCCCAGACAGGTACTACAGATACGCAGTATTTT.

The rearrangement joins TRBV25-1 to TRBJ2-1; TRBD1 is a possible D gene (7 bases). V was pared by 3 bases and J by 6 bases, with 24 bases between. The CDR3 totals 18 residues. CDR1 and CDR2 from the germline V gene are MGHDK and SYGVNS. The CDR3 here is CASSDSGGRQGLSNEQFF. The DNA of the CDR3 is TGTGCCAGCAGTGACTCCGGAGGGCGACAGGGATTGAGCAATGAGCAGTTCTTC.

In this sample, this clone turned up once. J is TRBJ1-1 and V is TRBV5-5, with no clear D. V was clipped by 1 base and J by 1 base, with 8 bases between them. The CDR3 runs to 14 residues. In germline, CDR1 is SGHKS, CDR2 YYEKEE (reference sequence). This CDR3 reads CASSLYGRNTEAFF. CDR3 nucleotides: TGTGCCAGCAGCTTGTATGGCAGGAACACTGAAGCTTTCTTT.

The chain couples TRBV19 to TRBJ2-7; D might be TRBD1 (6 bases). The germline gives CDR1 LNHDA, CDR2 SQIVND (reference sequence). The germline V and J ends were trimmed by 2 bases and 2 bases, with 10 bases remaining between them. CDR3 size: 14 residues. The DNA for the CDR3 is TGTGCCAGTAGTATAACAGGGATAGCCTACGAGCAGTACTTC. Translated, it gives CASSITGIAYEQYF.

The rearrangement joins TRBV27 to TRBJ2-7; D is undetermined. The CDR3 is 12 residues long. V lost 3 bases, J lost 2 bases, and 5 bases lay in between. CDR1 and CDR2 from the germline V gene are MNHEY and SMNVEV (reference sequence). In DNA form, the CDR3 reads TGTGCCAGCAGTTTGAACACCTACGAGCAGTACTTC. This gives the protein CASSLNTYEQYF.

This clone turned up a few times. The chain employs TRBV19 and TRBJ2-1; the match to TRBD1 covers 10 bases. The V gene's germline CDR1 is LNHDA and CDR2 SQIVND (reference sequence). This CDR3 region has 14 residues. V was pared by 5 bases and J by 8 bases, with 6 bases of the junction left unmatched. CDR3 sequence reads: CASSLGQGVYEQFF. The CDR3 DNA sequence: TGTGCCAGTAGTCTCGGACAGGGGGTTTATGAGCAGTTCTTC.

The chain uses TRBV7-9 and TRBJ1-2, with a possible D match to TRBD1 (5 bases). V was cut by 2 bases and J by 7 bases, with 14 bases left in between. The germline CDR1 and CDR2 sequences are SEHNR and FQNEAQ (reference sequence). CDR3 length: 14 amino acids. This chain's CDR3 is CASSLNVQGGGYTF. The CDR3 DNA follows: TGTGCCAGCAGCTTAAATGTGCAGGGAGGTGGCTACACCTTC.

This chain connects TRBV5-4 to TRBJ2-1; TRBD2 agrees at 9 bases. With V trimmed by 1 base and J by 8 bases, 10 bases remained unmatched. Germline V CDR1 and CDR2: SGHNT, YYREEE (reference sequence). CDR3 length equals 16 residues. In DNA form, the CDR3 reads TGTGCCAGCAGCTTGCGCTTGATAGCGGGAGAGGATGAGCAGTTCTTC. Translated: CASSLRLIAGEDEQFF.